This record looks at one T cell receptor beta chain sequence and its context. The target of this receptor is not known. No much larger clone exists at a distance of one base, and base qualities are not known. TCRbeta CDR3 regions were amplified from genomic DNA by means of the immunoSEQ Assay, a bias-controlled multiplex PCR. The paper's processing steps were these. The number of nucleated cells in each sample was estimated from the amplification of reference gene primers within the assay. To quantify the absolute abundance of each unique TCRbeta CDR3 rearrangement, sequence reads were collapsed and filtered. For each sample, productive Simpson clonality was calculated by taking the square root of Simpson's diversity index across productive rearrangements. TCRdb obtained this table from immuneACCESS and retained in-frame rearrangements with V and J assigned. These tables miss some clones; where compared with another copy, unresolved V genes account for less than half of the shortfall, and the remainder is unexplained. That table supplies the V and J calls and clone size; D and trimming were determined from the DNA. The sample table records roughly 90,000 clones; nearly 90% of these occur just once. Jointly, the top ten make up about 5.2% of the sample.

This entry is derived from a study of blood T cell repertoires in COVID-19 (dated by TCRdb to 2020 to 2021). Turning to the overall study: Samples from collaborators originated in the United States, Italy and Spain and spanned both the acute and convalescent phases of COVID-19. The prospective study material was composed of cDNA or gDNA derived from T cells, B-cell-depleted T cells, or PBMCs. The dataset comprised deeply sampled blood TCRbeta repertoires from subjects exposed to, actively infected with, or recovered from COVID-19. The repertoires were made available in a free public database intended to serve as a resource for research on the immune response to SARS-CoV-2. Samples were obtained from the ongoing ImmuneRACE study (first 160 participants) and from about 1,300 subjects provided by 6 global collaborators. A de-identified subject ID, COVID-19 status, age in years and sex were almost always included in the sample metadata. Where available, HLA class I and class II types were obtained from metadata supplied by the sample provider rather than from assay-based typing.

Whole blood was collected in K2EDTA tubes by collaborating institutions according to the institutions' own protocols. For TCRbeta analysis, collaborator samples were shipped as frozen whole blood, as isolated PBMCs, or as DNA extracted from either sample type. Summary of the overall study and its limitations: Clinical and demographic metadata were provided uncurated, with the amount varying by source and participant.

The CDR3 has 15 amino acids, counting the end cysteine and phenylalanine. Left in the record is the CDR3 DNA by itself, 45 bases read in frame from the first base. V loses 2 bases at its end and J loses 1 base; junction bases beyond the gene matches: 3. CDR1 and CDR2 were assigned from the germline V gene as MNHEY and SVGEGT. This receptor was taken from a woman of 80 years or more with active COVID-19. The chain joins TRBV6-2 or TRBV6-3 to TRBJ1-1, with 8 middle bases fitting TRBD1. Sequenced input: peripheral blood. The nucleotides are TGTGCCAGCAGTTACCCTGGACAGGGGAACACTGAAGCTTTCTTT. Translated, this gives CASSYPGQGNTEAFF.